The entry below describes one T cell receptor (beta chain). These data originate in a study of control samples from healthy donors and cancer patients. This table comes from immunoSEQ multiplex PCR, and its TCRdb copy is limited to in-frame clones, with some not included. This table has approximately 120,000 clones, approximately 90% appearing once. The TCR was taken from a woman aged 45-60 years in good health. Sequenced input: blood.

The CDR3 protein is CASSTRTGGPYEQYF. The CDR3 region has the DNA TGTGCCAGCTCAACGAGGACAGGGGGGCCCTACGAGCAGTACTTC. The V gene is TRBV18, the J gene TRBJ2-7, with 10 nucleotides matching TRBD1. J was trimmed by 2 bases and V by 5 bases; bases with no gene match: 6. Germline V gives CDR1 KGHSH, CDR2 LQKENI. CDR3 length: 15 amino acids.